Shown below are 26 T cell receptor beta chains from a single sample sequenced in a study of T cell responses to AZD1222 COVID-19 vaccine. Sequencing was performed with immunoSEQ multiplex PCR; in TCRdb, only in-frame clones are kept and a portion is missing. The sample yields some 39,000 clones, about 92% seen once. Source: peripheral blood, taken 28 days after the second AZD1222 dose. The origin of the receptors is an adult who received the AZD1222 COVID-19 vaccine.

A few counts support this clone. The chain couples TRBV11-2 to TRBJ1-1; D ambiguous. CDR3 length: 15 residues. CDR1 and CDR2 (germline): SGHAT, FQNNGV. V lost 5 bases and J lost 3, with 16 bases in between. CDR3 DNA: TGTGCCAGCAGCCCTCGCCGGGCATATTACACTGAAGCTTTCTTT. The encoded protein is CASSPRRAYYTEAFF.

The gene calls are TRBV14 and TRBJ2-1; the D is unclear. Trimming took 1 base from V and 3 from J, leaving 10 bases between them. Per germline, CDR1 SGHDN and CDR2 FVKESK. CDR3 length equals 15 residues. Here the CDR3 reads CASSQVRQSYNEQFF. The DNA for the CDR3 is TGTGCCAGCAGCCAAGTTCGCCAAAGCTACAATGAGCAGTTCTTC. The whole variable domain, filled in from reference TRBV14 and TRBJ2-1, reads EAGVTQFPSHSVIEKGQTVTLRCDPISGHDNLYWYRRVMGKEIKFLLHFVKESKQDESGMPNNRFLAERTGGTYSTLKVQPAELEDSGVYFCASSQVRQSYNEQFFGPGTRLTVL.

The chain couples TRBV6-5 to TRBJ2-3; D is unresolved. CDR3 length: 11 residues. V gave up 6 bases and J gave up 7 bases, with 8 bases separating them. Per the germline V gene, CDR1 is MNHEY and CDR2 is SVGAGI. CDR3 coding DNA: TGTGCCAGCAGGGTTGGACATACGCAGTATTTT. Its protein is CASRVGHTQYF.

The chain combines TRBV9 with TRBJ2-3; 10 bases are a match to TRBD2. The CDR3 extends over 16 amino acids. Germline V lookup: CDR1 SGDLS, CDR2 YYNGEE. Trimming cost V 0 bases and J 3 bases; bases outside gene matches: 4. DNA for the CDR3: TGTGCCAGCAGCGTAGTTAGCGGGGGGCAAACAGATACGCAGTATTTT. Protein product: CASSVVSGGQTDTQYF.

CDR3 nucleotide sequence: TGTGCCAGCAGTTTTCGGGGGAGAGGGAACACTGAAGCTTTCTTT. As protein: CASSFRGRGNTEAFF. The V and J genes are TRBV27 and TRBJ1-1; D possibly corresponds to TRBD1 (5 bases). This CDR3 contains 15 residues. The V gene's germline CDR1 is MNHEY and CDR2 SMNVEV (reference sequence). V lost 3 bases, J lost 1 base, and 12 bases lay in between.

The chain is built from TRBV7-2 and TRBJ2-4; the match to TRBD2 covers 11 bases. V shed 4 bases and J 0 bases; nucleotides not matched to a gene: 5. Germline loops: CDR1 SGHTA, CDR2 FQGNSA. The CDR3 extends over 17 amino acids. The CDR3 sequence is CASSSPLAGVAKNIQYF. DNA of the CDR3: TGTGCCAGCAGCTCGCCACTAGCGGGGGTAGCCAAAAACATTCAGTACTTC.

The chain employs TRBV19 and TRBJ2-1; D unclear. Germline V lookup: CDR1 LNHDA, CDR2 SQIVND (reference sequence). V gave up 8 bases and J gave up 5 bases, with 10 bases separating them. The CDR3 length is 12 residues. The CDR3 loop reads CASGAWDNEQFF. The CDR3, as DNA: TGTGCCAGTGGTGCCTGGGACAATGAGCAGTTCTTC.

The rearrangement uses TRBV19 and TRBJ1-6; no firm D call. V lost 6 bases to trimming and J lost 8 bases, with 11 bases between them. The CDR3 is 13 amino acids. Looked up from germline, CDR1 is LNHDA and CDR2 is SQIVND (reference sequence). The CDR3 sequence is CASRTSVDSPLHF. The CDR3 DNA reads TGTGCCAGTAGAACTTCCGTGGATTCACCCCTCCACTTT.

The chain has TRBV12-3 or TRBV12-4 and TRBJ2-7, with TRBD2 as a possible D gene (5 bases). This CDR3 spans 13 amino acids. V lost 5 bases, J lost 6 bases, and 14 bases lay in between. The CDR3 here is CASSQNQEGEQYF. DNA of the CDR3: TGTGCCAGCAGTCAGAATCAAGAGGGCGAGCAGTACTTC.

The rearrangement uses TRBV5-4 and TRBJ2-5; D may be TRBD2 (6 bases). Trimming removed 0 bases at V and 6 bases at J, with 12 bases between. The germline V gene encodes CDR1 SGHNT and CDR2 YYREEE (reference sequence). The CDR3 extends over 14 amino acids. As DNA, the CDR3 is TGTGCCAGCAGCTTGGCAGGAGGGCGACAGACCCAGTACTTC. This encodes CASSLAGGRQTQYF. Looking up the rest from reference TRBV5-4 and TRBJ2-5 gives the full variable domain: ETGVTQSPTHLIKTRGQQVTLRCSSQSGHNTVSWYQQALGQGPQFIFQYYREEENGRGNFPPRFSGLQFPNYSSELNVNALELDDSALYLCASSLAGGRQTQYFGPGTRLLVL.

The chain combines TRBV3-1 (or the pseudogene TRBV3-2) with TRBJ2-7, with TRBD2 as a possible D gene (7 bases). This CDR3 spans 14 amino acids. V was trimmed by 4 bases and J by 4 bases, leaving 14 bases between them. Germline V gives CDR1 LGHDT, CDR2 YNNKEL (reference sequence). CDR3 in DNA: TGTGCCAGCAGCCGCTACGGGGGGCCTTACGAGCAGTACTTC. Protein: CASSRYGGPYEQYF.

The chain couples TRBV27 to TRBJ2-2; 7 bases fit TRBD1. V dropped 7 bases and J dropped 5; count of bases not matched to a gene: 13. Germline CDR1 and CDR2: MNHEY and SMNVEV (reference sequence). The CDR3 runs to 16 residues. The CDR3 reads CASTRQGGERTGELFF. CDR3 DNA: TGTGCCAGCACCAGACAGGGTGGAGAACGAACCGGGGAGCTGTTTTTT.

The genes are TRBV30 and TRBJ1-1; D gene unclear. The length of the CDR3 is 13 residues. Trimming stripped 3 bases from V and 4 bases from J, with 12 bases between. CDR1 is GTSNPN, CDR2 SVGIG, per germline (reference sequence). CDR3 DNA sequence: TGTGCCTGGAGCGCTAACCATGGCACTGAAGCTTTCTTT. It yields the protein CAWSANHGTEAFF. Variable domain in full (rest from reference TRBV30 and TRBJ1-1): SQTIHQWPATLVQPVGSPLSLECTVEGTSNPNLYWYRQAAGRGLQLLFYSVGIGQISSEVPQNLSASRPQDRQFILSSKKLLLSDSGFYLCAWSANHGTEAFFGQGTRLTVV.

This sequence joins TRBV2 and TRBJ2-5; TRBD1 aligns across 9 bases. Per germline, CDR1 SNHLY and CDR2 FYNNEI. The ends lost 4 bases at V and 3 bases at J; junction bases unmatched: 3. CDR3 length: 14 amino acids. The CDR3 region is CASSGGDREETQYF. The CDR3 DNA reads as TGTGCCAGCAGTGGGGGGGACAGGGAAGAGACCCAGTACTTC.

The chain carries TRBV7-9 and TRBJ1-2; no clear D gene. The CDR3 is 13 residues long. V was pared by 5 bases and J by 3 bases, with 10 bases between. From germline, CDR1 is SEHNR and CDR2 FQNEAQ (reference sequence). The CDR3 DNA sequence: TGTGCCAGCAGCCCCGGAGGGCACTATGGCTACACCTTC. Amino acid sequence: CASSPGGHYGYTF.

This clone occurred a few times. This chain connects TRBV12-3 or TRBV12-4 to TRBJ1-2, with TRBD1 matching 9 bases. V lost 6 bases and J lost 7; bases outside the gene matches: 3. This CDR3 contains 12 residues. CDR3 DNA sequence: TGTGCCAGCAGACGGGACAGGGTTGGCTACACCTTC. Translated: CASRRDRVGYTF.

V is TRBV5-4 and J is TRBJ1-4; TRBD1 matches 7 bases. Germline CDR1 SGHNT, CDR2 YYREEE (reference sequence). This CDR3 has 15 amino acids. Losses at the gene ends were 1 base for V and 7 bases for J; bases not matched to a gene: 7. The CDR3 nucleotides are TGTGCCAGCAGCTTGAAGGGGGCGCAATCTGAAAAACTGTTTTTT. Its translation: CASSLKGAQSEKLFF.

The gene calls are TRBV27 and TRBJ1-2; TRBD1 agrees at 7 bases. The V gene's germline CDR1 is MNHEY and CDR2 SMNVEV (reference sequence). CDR3 length: 14 amino acids. The V gene end was trimmed by 4 bases and the J gene end by 5 bases; junction bases not matched to a gene: 7. The CDR3 region has the DNA TGTGCCAGCAGTTCAGGGGGGGAACGGTATGGCTACACCTTC. Translated, it gives CASSSGGERYGYTF.

The genes are TRBV7-2 and TRBJ2-3; TRBD2 matches 12 bases. Germline CDR1 and CDR2: SGHTA and FQGNSA. CDR3 size: 18 residues. Trimming cost V 1 base and J 4 bases; bases outside gene matches: 9. CDR3 sequence: CASSLGASGGAWADTQYF. CDR3 bases: TGTGCCAGCAGCTTAGGCGCTAGCGGGGGGGCGTGGGCAGATACGCAGTATTTT.

The genes are TRBV5-1 and TRBJ1-6; perhaps TRBD1 as D (5 bases). V lost 3 bases to trimming and J lost 9 bases, with 16 bases between them. Germline CDR1 SGHRS, CDR2 YFSETQ. The CDR3 consists of 15 residues. The CDR3 DNA reads as TGCGCCAGCAGCTCCGGGACGGGTGGTTTTTCACCCCTCCACTTT. It translates to CASSSGTGGFSPLHF.

This chain uses TRBV7-2 with TRBJ1-2, with 9 bases that match TRBD1. Germline CDR1 is SGHTA and CDR2 is FQGNSA. The CDR3 has 15 amino acids. Trimming removed 5 bases from V and 1 base from J; junction bases left unmatched: 5. The CDR3: CASSNRDRVNYGYTF. The CDR3 DNA reads as TGTGCCAGCAGCAACCGGGACAGGGTTAACTATGGCTACACCTTC. Based on the CDR3 plus reference TRBV7-2 and TRBJ1-2, the full variable domain is GAGVSQSPSNKVTEKGKDVELRCDPISGHTALYWYRQSLGQGLEFLIYFQGNSAPDKSGLPSDRFSAERTGGSVSTLTIQRTQQEDSAVYLCASSNRDRVNYGYTFGSGTRLTVV.

The gene calls are TRBV3-1 (or the pseudogene TRBV3-2) and TRBJ1-5; TRBD1 aligns across 9 bases. This CDR3 comprises 16 residues. V gave up 5 bases and J gave up 11 bases; unmatched junction bases: 16. CDR1 is LGHDT, CDR2 YNNKEL, per germline (reference sequence). CDR3 region: CASSGTGTGSFRAQHF. Here the CDR3 DNA reads TGTGCCAGCAGCGGAACCGGGACAGGGTCTTTTCGGGCCCAGCATTTT.

The V call is TRBV7-9, the J call TRBJ2-1; D is undetermined. V lost 5 bases and J 2 bases, leaving 10 bases between the germline ends. The CDR3 contains 14 residues. From germline, CDR1 is SEHNR and CDR2 FQNEAQ (reference sequence). This CDR3 reads CASSLRHPYNEQFF. The DNA of the CDR3 is TGTGCCAGCAGCCTAAGACATCCCTACAATGAGCAGTTCTTC.

This chain joins TRBV6-6 and TRBJ1-1, with D tentatively TRBD1 (6 bases). V lost 5 bases, J lost 0 bases, and 19 bases lay in between. Germline CDR1 and CDR2: MNHNY and SVGAGI (reference sequence). The CDR3 consists of 17 residues. DNA of the CDR3: TGTGCCAGCAGTCCGCGGACAGATCGCCCCTTGAACACTGAAGCTTTCTTT. This gives the protein CASSPRTDRPLNTEAFF.

The chain joins TRBV24-1 to TRBJ2-2, with TRBD1 matching 8 bases. V gave up 4 bases and J gave up 5 bases; unmatched junction bases: 8. The CDR3 covers 16 residues. The germline V gene has CDR1 KGHDR and CDR2 SFDVKD. The CDR3 sequence: CATSDSVQGVTGELFF. The CDR3 bases are TGTGCCACCAGTGACTCGGTACAGGGGGTTACCGGGGAGCTGTTTTTT.

The rearrangement joins TRBV19 to TRBJ2-2; 8 bases line up with TRBD1. Unmatched junction bases numbered 9, after V lost 2 bases and J lost 4 bases. The CDR3 consists of 17 residues. Germline CDR1 and CDR2: LNHDA and SQIVND (reference sequence). Written as DNA, the CDR3 is TGTGCCAGTAGTATAATGGGACAGGCTTTTTTCACCGGGGAGCTGTTTTTT. Protein sequence: CASSIMGQAFFTGELFF.